The sequence of this T cell receptor (beta chain) was determined in a study of blood T cells in healthy people across ages. This clonotype occurred a few times. The use of a sample-barcoded 5' primer and a J-beta primer mix characterized a second PCR of roughly 6 to 11 cycles. TCRdb processed the 5' RACE reads anew with MiXCR; each CDR3 protein has one entry. The sample contains 550,000 to 650,000 distinct CDR3 sequences, approximately 26% of which appear only once. PBMCs numbering at least 6.5 million were isolated per sample. V lost 5 bases to trimming and J lost 5 bases; unmatched junction nucleotides: 9. The CDR3 consists of 15 residues. Separately, the same data were catalogued under a study of T cells of mothers and their children. Per that study: Mothers gave over 8.5 million TCR beta CDR3 reads each, and children several million each.

Sequenced input: blood. The chain recombines TRBV12-3 or TRBV12-4 with TRBJ2-5; the match to TRBD1 covers 9 bases. This clonotype was obtained from a boy aged 2 to 10 in good health. For the CDR3, the DNA is TGTGCCAGCAGTAATACCGGGACAGGGACGGAGACCCAGTACTTC. It encodes CASSNTGTGTETQYF.